Listed here are 14 T cell receptor beta chains from one sample, sequenced in a study of radiotherapy plus CTLA-4 blockade in lung cancer. Generated by immunoSEQ multiplex PCR, the TCRdb table keeps only in-frame clones and is missing some. The sample holds approximately 100,000 clones, about 81% seen once. The source was peripheral blood, collected from a patient treated with radiotherapy plus ipilimumab. These receptor sequences come from a human donor with non-small cell lung cancer who had a partial response to radiotherapy plus ipilimumab.

The chain has TRBV29-1 and TRBJ1-2; a possible D gene is TRBD1 (6 bases). Germline assignment: CDR1 SQVTM and CDR2 ANQGSEA. The CDR3 is made up of 13 amino acids. V shed 7 bases and J shed 2 bases, with 14 bases lying between them. The CDR3 sequence: CSAGQSINYGYTF. The DNA of the CDR3 is TGCAGCGCCGGACAGAGTATCAACTATGGCTACACCTTC.

The rearrangement uses TRBV7-2 and TRBJ1-5, with TRBD1 matching over 9 bases. Trimming cost V 3 bases and J 2 bases; bases outside gene matches: 2. The CDR3 consists of 15 residues. CDR1 SGHTA and CDR2 FQGNSA come from the germline V gene. The CDR3: CASSFRDRGNQPQHF. As DNA, the CDR3 is TGTGCCAGCAGCTTCCGGGACAGGGGCAATCAGCCCCAGCATTTT.

The V gene is TRBV10-3, the J gene TRBJ2-1, with D perhaps TRBD2 (6 bases). Trimming took 8 bases from V and 9 from J, leaving 14 bases between them. Germline values: CDR1 ENHRY, CDR2 SYGVKD. This CDR3 spans 12 amino acids. The CDR3 DNA reads TGTGCCATCCAAGACCGGGAGTCTGAGCAGTTCTTC. This gives the protein CAIQDRESEQFF.

This rearrangement joins TRBV5-8 to TRBJ2-6; D possibly corresponds to TRBD2 (6 bases). V was pared by 6 bases and J by 2 bases, with 12 bases between. Germline CDR1 and CDR2: SGHTS and YDEGEE. CDR3 length equals 15 residues. CDR3 loop: CASTLGGAGANVLTF. The CDR3, as DNA: TGTGCCAGCACCCTCGGAGGGGCTGGGGCCAACGTCCTGACTTTC.

This chain uses TRBV6-5 with TRBJ2-3; D perhaps matches TRBD1 (6 bases). The V end was cut by 7 bases, the J end by 2 bases, with 10 bases between. The CDR3 contains 13 residues. From germline, CDR1 is MNHEY and CDR2 SVGAGI. CDR3 DNA sequence: TGTGCCAGCAACGGACAGAACACAGATACGCAGTATTTT. This translates into CASNGQNTDTQYF.

The rearrangement links TRBV5-7 to TRBJ2-7, with 9 bases lining up with TRBD2. TRBV5-7 is given ORF status, its function remaining uncertain. The CDR3 loop spans 15 amino acids. The trim removed 1 base at V and 0 bases at J, leaving 2 bases unmatched. CDR3 protein: CASSLLLAGSYEQYF. The CDR3 DNA reads TGTGCCAGCAGCTTGTTACTAGCGGGCTCCTACGAGCAGTACTTC.

DNA of the CDR3: TGTGCCAGCAGCTATGACAGGGGTGAAGCTTTCTTT. The encoded protein is CASSYDRGEAFF. V is TRBV5-4 and J is TRBJ1-1; 8 bases align to TRBD1. With 3 bases clipped from V and 7 bases from J, the junction kept 2 bases outside the gene matches. The CDR3 runs 12 residues. Germline CDR1 SGHNT, CDR2 YYREEE (reference sequence).

The V call is TRBV9, the J call TRBJ2-4; maybe TRBD1 (5 bases). The CDR3 is 15 amino acids. Germline-derived CDR1 and CDR2 are SGDLS and YYNGEE. Trimming took off 0 bases at V and 7 bases at J, with 14 bases between the two ends. The CDR3 region is CASSVAGREANIQYF. The CDR3 DNA is TGTGCCAGCAGCGTAGCTGGCAGGGAAGCGAACATTCAGTACTTC. The variable domain in full, completed from reference TRBV9 and TRBJ2-4, reads DSGVTQTPKHLITATGQRVTLRCSPRSGDLSVYWYQQSLDQGLQFLIQYYNGEERAKGNILERFSAQQFPDLHSELNLSSLELGDSALYFCASSVAGREANIQYFGAGTRLSVL.

The chain has TRBV4-2 and TRBJ2-1; TRBD2 matches 10 bases. Germline V gene sequence: CDR1 LGHNA, CDR2 YNFKEQ. This CDR3 region has 15 residues. Trimming at V came to 0 bases and at J to 8 bases, leaving 4 bases not matched to a gene. The CDR3 coding sequence is TGTGCCAGCAGCCAAGACGCTAGCGGGAGAGATGAGCAGTTCTTC. This encodes CASSQDASGRDEQFF.

The V gene is TRBV4-1, the J gene TRBJ1-4, with 9 bases that match TRBD1. The junction had 18 bases not matched to a gene; V was cut back by 3 bases and J by 13 bases. Germline V CDR1 and CDR2: MGHRA, YSYEKL. This CDR3 is built from 17 residues. The CDR3 DNA is TGCGCCAGCAGCCAGGGACCACCGGGACAGGGCGTTCGGGTACTGTTTTTT. This gives the protein CASSQGPPGQGVRVLFF.

The chain recombines TRBV5-4 with TRBJ2-3; 8 positions agree with TRBD2. This CDR3 region has 14 residues. The germline gives CDR1 SGHNT, CDR2 YYREEE (reference sequence). The J segment lost 4 bases and the V segment lost 3 bases, leaving 4 bases of the junction unmatched. The CDR3 protein is CASSSRTSSDTQYF. The DNA of the CDR3 is TGTGCCAGCAGCTCGCGGACTAGCTCAGATACGCAGTATTTT.

V gene TRBV5-4 combines with J gene TRBJ2-3; 8 bases agree with TRBD2. The germline gives CDR1 SGHNT, CDR2 YYREEE (reference sequence). Trimming removed 0 bases from V and 6 bases from J; junction bases left unmatched: 6. The CDR3 spans 15 residues. The CDR3 is CASSLEGLGRDTQYF. The CDR3 nucleotides are TGTGCCAGCAGCTTGGAGGGACTAGGAAGGGATACGCAGTATTTT.

The chain couples TRBV5-1 to TRBJ2-2, with D possibly matching TRBD1 (8 bases). CDR3 size: 14 residues. CDR1 SGHRS and CDR2 YFSETQ come from the germline V gene. The V and J ends lost 4 bases and 6 bases respectively, with 13 bases between them. The CDR3 DNA reads as TGCGCCAGCAGCGCCACAGGGGGGGCCGGGGAGCTGTTTTTT. Encoded protein: CASSATGGAGELFF.

The chain is built from TRBV4-1 and TRBJ2-4, with a tentative D call TRBD2 (6 bases). V dropped 0 bases and J dropped 8 bases, with 20 bases sitting between them. Germline CDR1 reads MGHRA; CDR2 reads YSYEKL. The CDR3 contains 17 residues. CDR3 loop: CASSQDGGAKIWDIQYF. The CDR3 region has the DNA TGCGCCAGCAGCCAAGATGGCGGGGCCAAAATTTGGGACATTCAGTACTTC.